These 8 T cell receptor beta chains were all obtained from the same sample, sequenced in a study of T cells in Graves' hyperthyroidism and ophthalmopathy. TCR beta CDR3 regions were amplified from RNA transcripts. HTBI primers drove first-round RT-PCR of the TCR CDR3. TCRdb reanalysed the multiplex PCR reads using MiXCR and keeps one entry per CDR3 protein. The sample contains approximately 200,000 distinct CDR3 sequences, 15% to 20% of which appear only once. What was sequenced was blood. The receptors stem from a man aged 35 to 55 with Graves' hyperthyroidism.

At least ten counts were recorded for this clonotype. The chain links TRBV10-3 to TRBJ2-7; TRBD1 aligns across 7 bases. Germline trimming cut 4 bases from V and 6 bases from J; bases unmatched to any gene: 6. The CDR3 covers 13 residues. In germline, CDR1 is ENHRY, CDR2 SYGVKD. The CDR3 nucleotides read TGTGCCATCAGTGTTGAAGGGGGCATCGAGCAGTACTTC. This encodes CAISVEGGIEQYF.

This clonotype was observed many times. V and J are TRBV28 and TRBJ2-7; D may be TRBD1 (6 bases). CDR1 is MDHEN and CDR2 is SYDVKM in the germline V gene. The V gene lost 4 bases and the J gene lost 3 bases, with 16 bases spanning the gap. The CDR3 contains 15 residues. The CDR3 region is CASSSPGTSDYEQYF. The DNA for the CDR3 is TGTGCCAGCAGTTCCCCCGGGACATCAGACTACGAGCAGTACTTC.

In this sample, this clonotype turned up many times. The chain uses TRBV7-8 and TRBJ1-2; D is ambiguous. Looked up from germline, CDR1 is SGHVS and CDR2 is FQNEAQ. This CDR3 is built from 15 residues. The V end lost 3 bases, the J end lost 4 bases, and 15 bases lay between the germline ends. CDR3 coding DNA: TGTGCCAGCAGCTTGGCCAGCCAACTACCCTATGGCTACACCTTC. Encoded protein: CASSLASQLPYGYTF.

This clonotype was seen repeatedly, ten times or more. The V gene is TRBV6-2 or TRBV6-3, the J gene TRBJ2-7; 8 bases align to TRBD1. V lost 5 bases and J lost 1; bases outside the gene matches: 16. Germline lookup yields CDR1 MNHEY and CDR2 SVGEGT. The CDR3 consists of 18 residues. CDR3 sequence: CASSNDFPGQGVSYEQYF. The DNA of the CDR3 is TGTGCCAGCAGTAACGACTTCCCAGGACAGGGCGTTTCCTACGAGCAGTACTTC.

This clonotype was seen a handful of times. The genes are TRBV9 and TRBJ1-5; no firm D call. CDR1 is SGDLS and CDR2 is YYNGEE in the germline V gene. The germline V and J ends were trimmed by 0 bases and 3 bases, with 4 bases remaining between them. This CDR3 contains 13 residues. The CDR3 DNA reads TGTGCCAGCAGCGTAGGGGTCAATCAGCCCCAGCATTTT. Amino acid sequence: CASSVGVNQPQHF.

Concerning this clonotype: Since a much larger clone is just one base distant, this may be a read error. The rearrangement links TRBV10-3 to TRBJ2-3; D might be TRBD1 or TRBD2, each matching 6 bases. The CDR3 has 17 residues. CDR1 is ENHRY, CDR2 SYGVKD, per germline. CDR3 amino acids: CVISESNRGPSTDTQYF. For the CDR3, the DNA is TGTGTCATCAGTGAGTCGAACCGGGGGCCAAGCACAGATACGCAGTATTTT.

This clonotype was observed many times. This sequence joins TRBV30 and TRBJ1-5; D ambiguous. The CDR3 length is 13 residues. V lost 2 bases and J lost 3, with 8 bases in between. Germline loops: CDR1 GTSNPN, CDR2 SVGIG (reference sequence). The CDR3 loop is CAWSTVYNQPQHF. Written as DNA, the CDR3 is TGTGCCTGGAGTACAGTCTACAATCAGCCCCAGCATTTT. Looking up the rest from reference TRBV30 and TRBJ1-5 gives the full variable domain: SQTIHQWPATLVQPVGSPLSLECTVEGTSNPNLYWYRQAAGRGLQLLFYSVGIGQISSEVPQNLSASRPQDRQFILSSKKLLLSDSGFYLCAWSTVYNQPQHFGDGTRLSIL.

This clonotype has more than one count but fewer than ten. The chain joins TRBV6-1 to TRBJ2-1; 10 nucleotides agree with TRBD1. CDR1 is MNHNS, CDR2 SASEGT, per germline. This CDR3 is built from 16 residues. The V segment lost 5 bases and the J segment 5 bases; nucleotides outside the gene matches: 9. This CDR3 reads CASSSLRDRGDNEQFF. The CDR3 DNA is TGTGCCAGCAGTTCCCTCCGGGACAGGGGCGACAATGAGCAGTTCTTC.